These T cell receptor beta chains were read from a single sample in a study of blood T cells in healthy people across ages. TCRdb reanalysed the 5' RACE reads using MiXCR and keeps one entry per CDR3 protein. Of about 1.6 million distinct CDR3 sequences in the sample, approximately 32% are singletons; the top ten hold roughly 12%. Material for sequencing was blood. The receptors were gathered from a woman aged 30 to 39 in good health. Each CDR3 is given with its conserved first and last residue. Fields, in order: CDR3 protein, CDR3 DNA, J gene, clone size, D gene, V gene. A D gene is named only where the DNA matches it firmly. Clone size is given for some rows only: seen once, a few or many times, or a class if the clone is expanded.

CDR3 protein: CASSRSQGDEQYF
CDR3 DNA: TGTGCCAGCAGCCGATCGCAGGGGGACGAGCAGTACTTC
J gene: TRBJ2-7
clone size: .
D gene: TRBD1
V gene: TRBV7-2

CDR3 protein: CASSIVASGGLYLSTDTQYF
CDR3 DNA: TGTGCCAGTAGTATAGTGGCTAGCGGGGGGCTTTACCTTAGCACAGATACGCAGTATTTT
J gene: TRBJ2-3
clone size: few
D gene: TRBD2
V gene: TRBV19

CDR3 protein: CASSRASGSSDEQFF
CDR3 DNA: TGTGCCAGCAGCCGCGCTAGCGGGAGTTCTGATGAGCAGTTCTTC
J gene: TRBJ2-1
clone size: .
D gene: TRBD2
V gene: TRBV2

CDR3 protein: CSALTDYNEQFF
CDR3 DNA: TGCAGTGCATTAACTGATTACAATGAGCAGTTCTTC
J gene: TRBJ2-1
clone size: .
D gene: .
V gene: TRBV20-1

CDR3 protein: CSARTPEGGNTEAFF
CDR3 DNA: TGCAGTGCTAGGACCCCCGAGGGGGGGAACACTGAAGCTTTCTTT
J gene: TRBJ1-1
clone size: .
D gene: .
V gene: TRBV20-1

CDR3 protein: CASSQDLGWYEQYF
CDR3 DNA: TGCGCCAGCAGCCAAGATCTGGGGTGGTACGAGCAGTACTTC
J gene: TRBJ2-7
clone size: .
D gene: .
V gene: TRBV4-1

CDR3 protein: CSATALLAGAGHEQFF
CDR3 DNA: TGCAGTGCAACGGCCCTACTAGCGGGAGCTGGTCATGAGCAGTTCTTC
J gene: TRBJ2-1
clone size: .
D gene: TRBD2
V gene: TRBV20-1

CDR3 protein: CASSVWSGGAGDTQYF
CDR3 DNA: TGTGCCAGCAGCGTATGGAGCGGGGGGGCCGGCGATACGCAGTATTTT
J gene: TRBJ2-3
clone size: few
D gene: TRBD2
V gene: TRBV9

CDR3 protein: CSVVRTGRSYEQYF
CDR3 DNA: TGCAGCGTTGTTAGGACAGGGCGCTCCTACGAGCAGTACTTC
J gene: TRBJ2-7
clone size: many
D gene: TRBD1
V gene: TRBV29-1

CDR3 protein: CASSLLENADTQYF
CDR3 DNA: TGTGCCAGCAGTTTATTAGAGAACGCAGATACGCAGTATTTT
J gene: TRBJ2-3
clone size: few
D gene: .
V gene: TRBV12-3/TRBV12-4

CDR3 protein: CSAREEGNTEAFF
CDR3 DNA: TGCAGTGCTAGAGAGGAGGGGAACACTGAAGCTTTCTTT
J gene: TRBJ1-1
clone size: .
D gene: .
V gene: TRBV20-1

CDR3 protein: CASSLSDGYEQYF
CDR3 DNA: TGCGCCAGCAGCTTAAGTGACGGCTACGAGCAGTACTTC
J gene: TRBJ2-7
clone size: many
D gene: .
V gene: TRBV5-1

CDR3 protein: CASTWGGSNQPQHF
CDR3 DNA: TGTGCCAGCACCTGGGGGGGAAGCAATCAGCCCCAGCATTTT
J gene: TRBJ1-5
clone size: .
D gene: .
V gene: TRBV12-3/TRBV12-4

CDR3 protein: CASSVDPSGGEQFF
CDR3 DNA: TGTGCCAGCAGCGTAGATCCTAGCGGAGGTGAGCAGTTCTTC
J gene: TRBJ2-1
clone size: .
D gene: TRBD2
V gene: TRBV9

CDR3 protein: CSARSIAGNEQFF
CDR3 DNA: TGCAGTGCTAGGTCGATAGCGGGGAATGAGCAGTTCTTC
J gene: TRBJ2-1
clone size: few
D gene: TRBD2
V gene: TRBV20-1

CDR3 protein: CASTRGNEQYF
CDR3 DNA: TGTGCCAGCACCCGGGGCAACGAGCAGTACTTC
J gene: TRBJ2-7
clone size: .
D gene: .
V gene: TRBV5-6

CDR3 protein: CASSFGTSTDTQYF
CDR3 DNA: TGCGCCAGCAGCTTCGGGACTAGCACAGATACGCAGTATTTT
J gene: TRBJ2-3
clone size: many
D gene: .
V gene: TRBV5-1

CDR3 protein: CSVEEGSGGYGYTF
CDR3 DNA: TGCAGCGTTGAAGAGGGTTCGGGGGGCTATGGCTACACCTTC
J gene: TRBJ1-2
clone size: .
D gene: .
V gene: TRBV29-1

CDR3 protein: CASSLKEETQYF
CDR3 DNA: TGTGCCAGCAGCTTAAAGGAAGAGACCCAGTACTTC
J gene: TRBJ2-5
clone size: once
D gene: .
V gene: TRBV5-4

CDR3 protein: CASSLYAGEIYEQYF
CDR3 DNA: TGTGCCAGCAGCTTATACGCGGGAGAGATCTACGAGCAGTACTTC
J gene: TRBJ2-7
clone size: .
D gene: TRBD2
V gene: TRBV7-3

CDR3 protein: CASTAGIHEQYF
CDR3 DNA: TGCGCCAGCACAGCAGGGATCCACGAGCAGTACTTC
J gene: TRBJ2-7
clone size: .
D gene: .
V gene: TRBV5-1

CDR3 protein: CASSYGGPTDTQYF
CDR3 DNA: TGTGCCAGCAGCTATGGGGGGCCCACAGATACGCAGTATTTT
J gene: TRBJ2-3
clone size: many
D gene: .
V gene: TRBV7-6

CDR3 protein: CASSMGTGENEQFF
CDR3 DNA: TGTGCCAGCAGCATGGGAACGGGGGAGAATGAGCAGTTCTTC
J gene: TRBJ2-1
clone size: few
D gene: .
V gene: TRBV5-6